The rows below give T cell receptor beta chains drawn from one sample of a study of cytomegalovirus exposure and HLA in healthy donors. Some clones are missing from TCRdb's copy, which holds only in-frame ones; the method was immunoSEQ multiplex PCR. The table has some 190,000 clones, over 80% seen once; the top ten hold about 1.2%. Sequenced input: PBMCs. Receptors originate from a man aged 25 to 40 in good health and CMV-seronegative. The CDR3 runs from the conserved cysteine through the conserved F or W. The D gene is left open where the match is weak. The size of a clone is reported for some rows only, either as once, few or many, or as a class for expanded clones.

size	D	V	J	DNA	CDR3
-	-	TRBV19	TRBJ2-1	TGTGCCAGTATGCCTCAAAGCGGTTACAATGAGCAGTTCTTC	CASMPQSGYNEQFF
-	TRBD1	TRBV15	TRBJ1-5	TGTGCCACCAGCAGCACAGGGGCCCTAAATCAGCCCCAGCATTTT	CATSSTGALNQPQHF
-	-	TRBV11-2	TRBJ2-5	TGTGCCAGCAGCTTAACAGGGATAAAGACCCAGTACTTC	CASSLTGIKTQYF
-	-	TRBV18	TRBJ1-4	TGTGCCAGCTCACCCGGGCTCTCGGGGGAAAAACTGTTTTTT	CASSPGLSGEKLFF
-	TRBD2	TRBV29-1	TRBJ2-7	TGCAGCGCCCTAGCGGCTAGCCGTACCTACGAGCAGTACTTC	CSALAASRTYEQYF
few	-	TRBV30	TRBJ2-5	TGTGCCTGGACGGGGGGCAGGGAGACCCAGTACTTC	CAWTGGRETQYF
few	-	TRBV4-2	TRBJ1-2	TGTGCCAGCAGCCAAGAGGACACGCGGGGCTACACCTTC	CASSQEDTRGYTF
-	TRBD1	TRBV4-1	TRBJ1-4	TGTGCCAGCAGCCAAATAAAGGGGGCGTCTGAAAAACTGTTTTTT	CASSQIKGASEKLFF
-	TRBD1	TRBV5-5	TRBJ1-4	TGTGCCAGCAGCTTAACGGGACAGGGAATCTTCCGGGGTGAAAAACTGTTTTTT	CASSLTGQGIFRGEKLFF
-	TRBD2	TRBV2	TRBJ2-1	TGTGCCAGCAGTGATGAGCGGGGTGGGTACAATGAGCAGTTCTTC	CASSDERGGYNEQFF
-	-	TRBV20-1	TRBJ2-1	TGCAGTGCTAGAGATCTAAATGAGCAGTTCTTC	CSARDLNEQFF
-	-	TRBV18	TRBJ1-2	TGTGCCAGCTCACCTCCCCAAGCGGAGGATGGCTACACCTTC	CASSPPQAEDGYTF
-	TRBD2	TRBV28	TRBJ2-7	TGTGCCAGCAGTCCCGGCGGGGGTAACTCCTACGAGCAGTACTTC	CASSPGGGNSYEQYF
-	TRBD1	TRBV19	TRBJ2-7	TGTGCCAGTAGTCTCGGGACAGCAGAGGGGTACGAGCAGTACTTC	CASSLGTAEGYEQYF
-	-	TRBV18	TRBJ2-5	TGTGCCAGCTCACCGGGCGGGTTAGAGACCCAGTACTTC	CASSPGGLETQYF
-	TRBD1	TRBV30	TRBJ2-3	TGTGCCTGGAGGTCGCATGGGACAGCCGGCACAGATACGCAGTATTTT	CAWRSHGTAGTDTQYF
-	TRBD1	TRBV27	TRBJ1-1	TGTGCCAGCAGTTTAAACAGGGGTAACACTGAAGCTTTCTTT	CASSLNRGNTEAFF
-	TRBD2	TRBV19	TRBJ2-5	TGTGCCAGTAAAAAGTCGCGGGGGGGACAAGAGACCCAGTACTTC	CASKKSRGGQETQYF
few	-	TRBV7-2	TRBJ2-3	TGTGCCAGCAGCCCCCCGGCGGAGTTGGATACGCAGTATTTT	CASSPPAELDTQYF
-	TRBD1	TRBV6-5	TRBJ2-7	TGTGCCAGCAGTTCGCTCGGGACAGGGTATCACGAGCAGTACTTC	CASSSLGTGYHEQYF
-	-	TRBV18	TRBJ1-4	TGTGCCAGCTCGGTCAGGGAGGAAGAAAAACTGTTTTTT	CASSVREEEKLFF
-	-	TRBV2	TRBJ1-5	TGTGCCAGCATACGGGACATCAATCAGCCCCAGCATTTT	CASIRDINQPQHF
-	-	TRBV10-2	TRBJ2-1	TGCGCCAGCAGTGACCGGTCCCGAGGCTACAATGAGCAGTTCTTC	CASSDRSRGYNEQFF
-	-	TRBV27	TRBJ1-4	TGTGCCAGCAGTCCACGAGGAGGGAATAATGAAAAACTGTTTTTT	CASSPRGGNNEKLFF
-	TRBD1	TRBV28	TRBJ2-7	TGTGCCAGCAGTTTCTTTAGACAGGGGACCTACGAGCAGTACTTC	CASSFFRQGTYEQYF
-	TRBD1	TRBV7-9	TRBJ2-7	TGTGCCAGCAGCTTAGCCCCAACAGGGGAGAGCTCCTACGAGCAGTACTTC	CASSLAPTGESSYEQYF
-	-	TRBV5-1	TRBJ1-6	TGCGCCAGCAGCTTGGACACGTCTAATTCACCCCTCCACTTT	CASSLDTSNSPLHF
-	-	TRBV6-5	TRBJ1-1	TGTGCCAGCGGAGAGTCTCCTCGTCGTGAAGCTTTCTTT	CASGESPRREAFF
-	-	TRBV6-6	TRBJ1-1	TGTGCCAGCACCTACAGCTTGAACACTGAAGCTTTCTTT	CASTYSLNTEAFF
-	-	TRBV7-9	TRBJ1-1	TGTGCCAGCAGCTTGGACATGAACACTGAAGCTTTCTTT	CASSLDMNTEAFF
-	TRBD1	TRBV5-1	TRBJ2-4	TGCGCCAGCAGCTTCGACAGGGGCTGGCCAAAGTACTTC	CASSFDRGWPKYF
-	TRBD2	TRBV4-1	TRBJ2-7	TGCGCCAGCAGCCAGACTAGCGGGAGTGCCGAGCAGTACTTC	CASSQTSGSAEQYF
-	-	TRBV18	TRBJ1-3	TGTGCCAGTAGAGATTACTCTGGAAACACCATATATTTT	CASRDYSGNTIYF
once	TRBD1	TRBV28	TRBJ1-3	TGTGCCAGCACCCACCCCCTACAGGGGGCGGGAAACACCATATATTTT	CASTHPLQGAGNTIYF
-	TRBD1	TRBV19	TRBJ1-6	TGTGCCAGTAGTATGCTGACAGGGGGAGGGAATTCACCCCTCCACTTT	CASSMLTGGGNSPLHF
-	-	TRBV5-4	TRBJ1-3	TGTGCCAGCAGCATCCAAGGGAGCGGAAACACCATATATTTT	CASSIQGSGNTIYF
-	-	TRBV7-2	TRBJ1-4	TGTGCCAGCAGATCACCCTCCCCGGCAGGTGAAAAACTGTTTTTT	CASRSPSPAGEKLFF